This T cell receptor beta chain was identified in a study of post-analysis software for immune sequencing data. Study observations and caveats: Controls had lower frequencies than patients of four or five TRBV segments, which included TRBV5-6, TRBV5-1 and TRBV20-1.

In the case of this clonotype: Its target is unknown.

Included in the TCR beta cDNA libraries were unique molecular identifiers. With roughly 0.9 to 11 million T cells as the source, about half a million cDNA molecules resulted. MiXCR, run by TCRdb on the PCR reads, gives a single entry per CDR3 protein. The sample includes around 770,000 distinct CDR3 sequences, around 45% of them seen just once. Germline values: CDR1 SGHTA, CDR2 FQGNSA. This CDR3 is 13 amino acids long. Sequenced input: blood. V is TRBV7-2 and J is TRBJ2-5; D possibly corresponds to TRBD1 (5 bases). The DNA matches TRBJ2-7 better at its end, which makes the J call doubtful. This TCR was recovered from a girl aged 5 to 17 with multiple sclerosis. The CDR3 nucleotides read TGTGCCAGCAGCTTAATCCGGACAAACGAGCAGTACTTC. It yields the protein CASSLIRTNEQYF.